Shown below are 11 T cell receptor beta chains from a single sample sequenced in a study of T cell repertoires in cytomegalovirus infection. TCRdb reprocessed the reads with MiXCR, giving one entry per CDR3 protein. The profile covers roughly 720,000 distinct CDR3 sequences, with about a third appearing a single time and around 2.8% taken by the ten largest. Sequenced: PBMCs. Receptor source: a human donor in good health (CMV status not recorded). Some clones in this sample may be carry-over from other donors' samples.

The chain combines TRBV10-2 with TRBJ2-3; 7 positions agree with TRBD2. Per the germline V gene, CDR1 is WSHSY and CDR2 is SAAADI. The CDR3 runs to 14 residues. V gave up 6 bases and J gave up 5 bases; unmatched junction bases: 8. The CDR3, as DNA: TGCGCCAGCAGCTCCCCGGGGGGAGAAGATACGCAGTATTTT. Translation gives CASSSPGGEDTQYF.

This clonotype was detected only a few times. The chain couples TRBV5-1 to TRBJ1-1, with a possible D match to TRBD1 (5 bases). Germline assignment: CDR1 SGHRS and CDR2 YFSETQ. Trimming removed 3 bases from V and 7 bases from J, with 13 bases in between. The CDR3 loop spans 13 amino acids. CDR3 loop: CASSSGRTLEAFF. DNA of the CDR3: TGCGCCAGCAGCTCCGGACGGACACTTGAAGCTTTCTTT.

Turning to this clonotype: This may stem from a read error, because a much larger clone lies one nucleotide away. The J gene is TRBJ2-1, the V gene TRBV7-4; tentative D call: TRBD2 (5 bases). Germline CDR1 SGHVT, CDR2 SQSDAQ. The CDR3 spans 12 residues. CDR3 DNA: TGTGCCAGCAGTTTAAGGGCCTGGGAGCAGTTATTC. This encodes CASSLRAWEQLF.

This chain links TRBV7-9 with TRBJ2-2; 7 bases align to TRBD1. Trimming took 5 bases from V and 4 from J; bases not matched to a gene: 4. Germline V gene data show CDR1 as SEHNR and CDR2 as FQNEAQ (reference sequence). The CDR3 totals 14 residues. CDR3 protein: CASSRDSSTGELFF. The CDR3 DNA reads as TGTGCCAGCAGCCGGGACAGTTCCACCGGGGAGCTGTTTTTT.

The rearrangement links TRBV6-1 to TRBJ1-6, with D maybe TRBD1 (6 bases). Per germline, CDR1 MNHNS and CDR2 SASEGT. Trimming took off 8 bases at V and 0 bases at J, with 14 bases between the two ends. This CDR3 contains 16 residues. The CDR3 sequence: CASSQGHGSYNSPLHF. DNA of the CDR3: TGTGCCAGCTCGCAGGGGCACGGCTCCTATAATTCACCCCTCCACTTT.

The chain is built from TRBV7-6 and TRBJ2-3, with TRBD2 matching over 12 bases. Germline CDR1 and CDR2: SGHVS and FNYEAQ. The CDR3 length is 16 residues. V lost 5 bases, J lost 3 bases, and 6 bases stayed unmatched. DNA for the CDR3: TGTGCCAGCAGCGTACTAGCGGGGGGAAATACAGATACGCAGTATTTT. This codes for CASSVLAGGNTDTQYF.

The gene calls are TRBV6-1 and TRBJ1-1; D is perhaps TRBD1 (5 bases). Trimming removed 4 bases from V and 5 bases from J, with 14 bases in between. The CDR3 loop spans 14 amino acids. Germline V lookup: CDR1 MNHNS, CDR2 SASEGT. CDR3 in DNA: TGTGCCAGCAGTGTTCCAGGGTGGAGGACTGAAGCTTTCTTT. This encodes CASSVPGWRTEAFF.

The chain's CDR3 is CASGRGTGANVLTF. CDR3 nucleotide sequence: TGTGCCAGCGGCCGGGGGACTGGGGCCAACGTCCTGACTTTC. The rearrangement uses TRBV11-1 and TRBJ2-6, with TRBD2 as a possible D gene (6 bases). V dropped 8 bases and J dropped 2 bases, with 10 bases sitting between them. Germline V gene lookup returns CDR1 SGHAT and CDR2 FQDESV (reference sequence). The CDR3 covers 14 residues.

The chain recombines TRBV5-1 with TRBJ1-6, with 7 bases identical to TRBD1. The V and J ends lost 0 bases and 10 bases, in that order; junction bases with no gene match: 7. Germline V gene data show CDR1 as SGHRS and CDR2 as YFSETQ. The CDR3 sequence is 15 residues long. DNA for the CDR3: TGCGCCAGCAGCTTGGCCCAGGGGGTAAGATCACCCCTCCACTTT. Protein sequence: CASSLAQGVRSPLHF. Drawing the rest from reference TRBV5-1 and TRBJ1-6, the complete variable domain is KAGVTQTPRYLIKTRGQQVTLSCSPISGHRSVSWYQQTPGQGLQFLFEYFSETQRNKGNFPGRFSGRQFSNSRSEMNVSTLELGDSALYLCASSLAQGVRSPLHFGNGTRLTVT.

V gene TRBV7-2 combines with J gene TRBJ1-1; no definite D call. V lost 5 bases and J lost 7, with 8 bases in between. CDR1 is SGHTA, CDR2 FQGNSA, per germline. The CDR3 totals 11 residues. The CDR3 reads CASSPTGEAFF. DNA of the CDR3: TGTGCCAGCAGCCCCACTGGTGAAGCTTTCTTT.

The V gene is TRBV4-2, the J gene TRBJ2-7; 9 nucleotides align to TRBD1. CDR3 length: 18 amino acids. Per the germline V gene, CDR1 is LGHNA and CDR2 is YNFKEQ. With V trimmed by 4 bases and J by 1 base, 14 bases remained unmatched. In nucleotides, the CDR3 is TGTGCCAGCAGCCCGACAAACATTATGGGACAGGGATCCTACGAGCAGTACTTC. This encodes CASSPTNIMGQGSYEQYF.